The rows below give T cell receptor beta chains drawn from one sample of a study of CD8+ T cells in alopecia areata. TCRdb's copy holds only in-frame clones and misses some; the assay was immunoSEQ multiplex PCR. In the table there are over 200,000 clones, approximately 52% of which are singletons. This material consisted of CD4+ T cells sorted from blood, taken at week 0. The origin of the receptors is a human donor with alopecia areata. Each CDR3 is given with its conserved first and last residue. The order of the fields is V gene, J gene, CDR3 protein.

TRBV1	TRBJ2-2	CTSGLGLAGGHRGELFF
TRBV30	TRBJ2-2	CAWSVLGAAGELFF
TRBV6-5	TRBJ1-4	CASSQDRGLRLFF
TRBV6-1	TRBJ2-6	CASSETGGAGANVLTF
TRBV7-2	TRBJ1-6	CASSTQNRDHHVLHF
TRBV4-1	TRBJ2-1	CASSQVESSGRGEQFF
TRBV30	TRBJ2-2	CAWRPTGTGGGSNTGELFF
TRBV7-8	TRBJ1-5	CASSLGPTGSMNQPQHF
TRBV7-8	TRBJ2-5	CASSANRVGAETQYF
TRBV30	TRBJ2-3	CAWSVDTQYF
TRBV7-8	TRBJ1-1	CASSVNIVGAEAFF
TRBV10-3	TRBJ2-4	CAISVAGGQNIQYF
TRBV9	TRBJ1-2	CASSGSGVGYTF
TRBV7-3	TRBJ2-5	CASSPTTGAETQYF
TRBV7-9	TRBJ2-5	CASSRRGGWETQYF
TRBV7-9	TRBJ2-1	CASSPGFSSVVYEQFF
TRBV7-9	TRBJ2-4	CASSISGTAKNIQYF
TRBV30	TRBJ2-7	CAWSSNYEQYF
TRBV5-4	TRBJ2-4	CASSPGWGNIQYF
TRBV25-1	TRBJ1-1	CASSESPRTGNTEAFF
TRBV28	TRBJ1-2	CASSPPGDGYTF
TRBV5-1	TRBJ2-6	CASSYSGQGRISGANVLTF
TRBV29-1	TRBJ2-7	CSVQDLLSYEQYF
TRBV2	TRBJ2-3	CASSELGLTDTQYF
TRBV27	TRBJ2-3	CASSLVGGDTQYF
TRBV30	TRBJ1-5	CACQGQSFNQPQHF
TRBV5-6	TRBJ2-2	CASSSPGGLRGELFF
TRBV29-1	TRBJ2-1	CSVEASLYNEQFF
TRBV5-1	TRBJ2-3	CASSLGGGGGRTDTQYF
TRBV19	TRBJ1-2	CASSPSQGRNYGYTF
TRBV11-2	TRBJ2-3	CASSSRTDTQYF
TRBV18	TRBJ2-2	CASSLTAGAGELFF
TRBV29-1	TRBJ1-4	CSAGDRGDGKLFF
TRBV27	TRBJ1-6	CASMGGAGSPLHF
TRBV19	TRBJ2-1	CASMSGRYNEQFF
TRBV6-5	TRBJ2-7	CASSPTRNEQYF
TRBV11-2	TRBJ2-1	CASSLGGAPSYNEQFF
TRBV6-5	TRBJ2-7	CASSLGQGRAYEQYF
TRBV5-1	TRBJ2-2	CAVLRGSGELFF
TRBV29-1	TRBJ2-7	CSVSRGELGEQYF
TRBV2	TRBJ2-1	CASRWENNEQFF
TRBV7-2	TRBJ2-3	CASSLVGGPSTDTQYF
TRBV10-3	TRBJ2-1	CAISEVNSYNEQFF
TRBV6-1	TRBJ1-2	CASSDWTGGANYGYTF
TRBV6-6	TRBJ2-5	CASSLQVSRVAQYF
TRBV2	TRBJ2-7	CASGPRRGIYEQYF
TRBV7-9	TRBJ1-5	CASSLENQPQHF
TRBV5-6	TRBJ2-7	CASSPRQGPYEQYF
TRBV29-1	TRBJ2-1	CSARGLAGNEQFF
TRBV19	TRBJ1-5	CASSPPQGNQPQHF
TRBV30	TRBJ2-5	CAWSFPGGRGETQYF
TRBV30	TRBJ1-2	CAWSQEARGYTF
TRBV7-3	TRBJ2-7	CASSLTGLSHEQYF
TRBV7-9	TRBJ1-2	CASSLEGQNYGYTF
TRBV6-1	TRBJ1-1	CASTPGHGGTEAFF
TRBV30	TRBJ2-7	CAWSGQGLYYEQYF
TRBV9	TRBJ1-6	CASSGQGGWNSPLHF
TRBV7-9	TRBJ2-5	CASSLIEETQYF
TRBV6-1	TRBJ1-1	CASSAGQTGGTEAFF